Presented here are 17 T cell receptor beta chains from one specimen sequenced in a study of T cell responses to AZD1222 COVID-19 vaccine. Generated by immunoSEQ multiplex PCR, the TCRdb table keeps only in-frame clones and is missing some. The data show under 150,000 clones, 85% to 90% seen once. The sample consisted of peripheral blood, taken on day 0 of AZD1222 vaccination. The receptors here all came from an adult in good health.

The J gene is TRBJ2-5, the V gene TRBV30, with D possibly matching TRBD2 (6 bases). Per germline, CDR1 GTSNPN and CDR2 SVGIG (reference sequence). V lost 8 bases to trimming and J lost 0 bases, with 13 bases between them. The CDR3 has 13 amino acids. The CDR3 DNA reads as TGTGCCGCCGAAGGCGGGAACCAAGAGACCCAGTACTTC. Amino acids: CAAEGGNQETQYF.

This chain joins TRBV7-2 and TRBJ2-7; 7 nucleotides align to TRBD1. V gave up 5 bases and J gave up 4 bases; unmatched junction bases: 5. The length of the CDR3 is 13 residues. Germline loops: CDR1 SGHTA, CDR2 FQGNSA. CDR3 residues: CASSPDRFYEQYF. In DNA, the CDR3 is TGTGCCAGCAGCCCGGACAGGTTTTACGAGCAGTACTTC.

The V gene is TRBV2, the J gene TRBJ1-2; TRBD1 might be the D (5 bases). V was cut by 8 bases and J by 1 base, with 14 bases left in between. The germline CDR1 and CDR2 sequences are SNHLY and FYNNEI. The CDR3 runs to 14 residues. CDR3 bases: TGTGCCAGCCGGGACGGAACATTTAACTATGGCTACACCTTC. Its translation: CASRDGTFNYGYTF.

The CDR3 loop reads CASSPQEGQETQYF. The DNA for the CDR3 is TGTGCCAGCTCTCCTCAAGAGGGGCAAGAGACCCAGTACTTC. The chain links TRBV18 to TRBJ2-5, with D perhaps given as TRBD1 or TRBD2 (5 bases each). Germline CDR1 reads KGHSH; CDR2 reads LQKENI. With 6 bases removed from V and 2 bases from J, the gap between germline ends came to 13 bases. The CDR3 runs 14 residues.

DNA for the CDR3: TGCGCCAGCAGCCAAGATCTTACTAGCGGGGTCAACAATGAGCAGTTCTTC. Protein sequence: CASSQDLTSGVNNEQFF. This rearrangement joins TRBV4-3 to TRBJ2-1; TRBD2 aligns across 10 bases. Looked up from germline, CDR1 is LGHNA and CDR2 is YSLEER. Losses at the gene ends were 0 bases for V and 5 bases for J; bases not matched to a gene: 7. The CDR3 is 17 residues long.

This clone was found a few times. The chain joins TRBV3-1 (or the pseudogene TRBV3-2) to TRBJ1-1; weak D call: TRBD1 (5 bases). Germline V gene sequence: CDR1 LGHDT, CDR2 YNNKEL (reference sequence). Trimming took off 0 bases at V and 4 bases at J, with 18 bases between the two ends. The CDR3 totals 17 residues. The CDR3 reads CASSQEIVPGETTEAFF. The CDR3 DNA reads TGTGCCAGCAGCCAAGAAATAGTTCCGGGGGAGACCACTGAAGCTTTCTTT.

This clone showed up just once. This sequence joins TRBV3-1 (or the pseudogene TRBV3-2) and TRBJ2-2; D ambiguous. The CDR3 spans 15 residues. V was clipped by 4 bases and J by 0 bases, with 9 bases between them. The V gene's germline CDR1 is LGHDT and CDR2 YNNKEL (reference sequence). The CDR3 nucleotides read TGTGCCAGCAGCCGTGGGAACTCGAACACCGGGGAGCTGTTTTTT. It encodes CASSRGNSNTGELFF.

The rearrangement uses TRBV14 and TRBJ1-6; D is unresolved. This CDR3 spans 16 amino acids. The V gene lost 5 bases and the J gene lost 3 bases, with 14 bases spanning the gap. Germline CDR1 and CDR2: SGHDN and FVKESK. The CDR3 here is CASSSRAKIYNSPLHF. The CDR3 DNA is TGTGCCAGCAGCTCCCGGGCCAAGATCTATAATTCACCCCTCCACTTT.

This clone was detected only a few times. The rearrangement joins TRBV5-5 to TRBJ1-5; 7 positions agree with TRBD1. The germline V gene has CDR1 SGHKS and CDR2 YYEKEE (reference sequence). This CDR3 region has 18 residues. V trimming: 0 bases; J trimming: 0 bases; junction bases outside the gene matches: 9. CDR3 sequence reads: CASSLAGQTVYSNQPQHF. The CDR3 coding sequence is TGTGCCAGCAGCTTGGCGGGACAGACGGTTTATAGCAATCAGCCCCAGCATTTT. The entire variable domain, with the rest obtained from reference TRBV5-5 and TRBJ1-5, is as follows: DAGVTQSPTHLIKTRGQQVTLRCSPISGHKSVSWYQQVLGQGPQFIFQYYEKEERGRGNFPDRFSARQFPNYSSELNVNALLLGDSALYLCASSLAGQTVYSNQPQHFGDGTRLSIL.

V usage is TRBV3-1 (or the pseudogene TRBV3-2) and J usage is TRBJ1-2; tentative D call: TRBD1 (5 bases). The length of the CDR3 is 14 residues. In germline, CDR1 is LGHDT, CDR2 YNNKEL (reference sequence). V lost 4 bases and J lost 8, with 17 bases in between. The CDR3 nucleotides are TGTGCCAGCAGCCGTGGGGCGGGGGAAGGAGGCTACACCTTC. This translates into CASSRGAGEGGYTF.

The chain is built from TRBV11-2 and TRBJ2-1; TRBD2 matches 8 bases. The CDR3 extends over 15 amino acids. Germline CDR1 reads SGHAT; CDR2 reads FQNNGV. The V and J ends lost 5 bases and 8 bases, in that order; junction bases with no gene match: 11. Written as DNA, the CDR3 is TGTGCCAGCAGCCCAGGACTAGCCCTATTCGATGAGCAGTTCTTC. Protein: CASSPGLALFDEQFF.

The CDR3 DNA reads TGTGCCAGCAGTGAAGCCGGGGGACAGGGGGCAAAGCAGTACTTC. Translation: CASSEAGGQGAKQYF. The chain carries TRBV25-1 and TRBJ2-7, with TRBD1 matching 12 bases. V lost 2 bases to trimming and J lost 8 bases; unmatched junction nucleotides: 7. Germline CDR1 and CDR2: MGHDK and SYGVNS. This CDR3 has 15 residues.

The rearrangement links TRBV27 to TRBJ2-3; 8 bases line up with TRBD2. Trimming took 5 bases from V and 5 from J; bases not matched to a gene: 9. The CDR3 is made up of 15 amino acids. Germline values: CDR1 MNHEY, CDR2 SMNVEV (reference sequence). CDR3 nucleotide sequence: TGTGCCAGCAGTAGGAGCGGGGGATTTTTAGATACGCAGTATTTT. Translated: CASSRSGGFLDTQYF.

The chain links TRBV7-6 to TRBJ2-1; D gene uncertain. Germline V gene lookup returns CDR1 SGHVS and CDR2 FNYEAQ. V lost 1 base and J 5 bases, leaving 9 bases between the germline ends. The CDR3 length is 14 residues. The CDR3 is CASSLVRTNNEQFF. The CDR3 coding sequence is TGTGCCAGCAGCTTAGTGCGTACTAACAATGAGCAGTTCTTC.

The chain employs TRBV28 and TRBJ1-2; 7 bases align to TRBD1. This CDR3 region has 13 residues. J was trimmed by 6 bases and V by 6 bases; bases with no gene match: 7. Germline V gene sequence: CDR1 MDHEN, CDR2 SYDVKM. Here the CDR3 reads CASRIDRAHGYTF. The CDR3 bases are TGTGCCAGCAGAATAGACAGGGCCCATGGCTACACCTTC.

V and J are TRBV7-6 and TRBJ2-1; 13 positions agree with TRBD2. V trimming: 1 base; J trimming: 5 bases; junction bases outside the gene matches: 5. From germline, CDR1 is SGHVS and CDR2 FNYEAQ. The CDR3 is 17 amino acids. In DNA form, the CDR3 reads TGTGCCAGCAGCTTAGGTGGCGGGACTAGCGGGAACAATGAGCAGTTCTTC. Encoded protein: CASSLGGGTSGNNEQFF. Complete variable domain (other parts from reference TRBV7-6 and TRBJ2-1): GAGVSQSPRYKVTKRGQDVALRCDPISGHVSLYWYRQALGQGPEFLTYFNYEAQQDKSGLPNDRFSAERPEGSISTLTIQRTEQRDSAMYRCASSLGGGTSGNNEQFFGPGTRLTVL.

The chain links TRBV10-3 to TRBJ2-3; 8 bases agree with TRBD2. The CDR3 has 14 amino acids. Trimming took 6 bases from V and 4 from J; bases not matched to a gene: 6. The V gene's germline CDR1 is ENHRY and CDR2 SYGVKD. CDR3 DNA sequence: TGTGCCATCAGGTCCGGGGGGGGCCCAGATACGCAGTATTTT. Protein sequence: CAIRSGGGPDTQYF.